Detailed here is one T cell receptor (beta chain). The data belong to a study of blood T cell repertoires in COVID-19. With V trimmed by 0 bases and J by 4 bases, 3 bases remained unmatched. The germline V gene has CDR1 LGHNA and CDR2 YSLEER. There are 16 residues in the CDR3. Generated by immunoSEQ multiplex PCR, the TCRdb table keeps only in-frame clones and is missing some. The data contain 95,000 to 100,000 clones, 75% to 90% of them seen just once; the ten biggest clones take up about 1.8%. Specimen: peripheral blood. V usage is TRBV4-3 and J usage is TRBJ2-5, with 12 bases fitting TRBD2. The source of this sequence is an older woman with active or convalescent COVID-19. The CDR3 nucleotides are TGCGCCAGCAGCCAAGAACTAGCGGGAGGTGGAGAGACCCAGTACTTC. Protein product: CASSQELAGGGETQYF.